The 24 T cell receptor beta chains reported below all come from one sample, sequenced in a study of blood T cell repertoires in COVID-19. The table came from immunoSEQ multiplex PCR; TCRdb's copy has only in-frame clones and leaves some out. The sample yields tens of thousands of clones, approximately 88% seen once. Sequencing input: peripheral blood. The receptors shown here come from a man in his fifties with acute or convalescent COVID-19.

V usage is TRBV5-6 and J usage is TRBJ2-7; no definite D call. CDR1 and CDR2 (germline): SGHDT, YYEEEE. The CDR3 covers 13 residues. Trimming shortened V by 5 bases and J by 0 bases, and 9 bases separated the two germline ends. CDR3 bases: TGTGCCAGCAGTGACTCGAGCTCCTACGAGCAGTACTTC. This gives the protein CASSDSSSYEQYF.

The CDR3 loop reads CASGTGAKETQYF. CDR3 nucleotide sequence: TGTGCCAGCGGAACGGGAGCCAAAGAGACCCAGTACTTC. V gene TRBV7-9 combines with J gene TRBJ2-5; D is possibly TRBD2 (6 bases). Germline V gives CDR1 SEHNR, CDR2 FQNEAQ (reference sequence). The CDR3 extends over 13 amino acids. Trimming left V 8 bases short and J 3 bases short, with 13 bases between.

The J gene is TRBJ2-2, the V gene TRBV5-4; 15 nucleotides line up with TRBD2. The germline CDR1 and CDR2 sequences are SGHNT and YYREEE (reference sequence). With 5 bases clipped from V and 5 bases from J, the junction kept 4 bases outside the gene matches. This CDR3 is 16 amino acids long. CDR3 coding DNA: TGTGCCAGCAGGGCCGGGACTAGCGGGGGGACCGGGGAGCTGTTTTTT. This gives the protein CASRAGTSGGTGELFF.

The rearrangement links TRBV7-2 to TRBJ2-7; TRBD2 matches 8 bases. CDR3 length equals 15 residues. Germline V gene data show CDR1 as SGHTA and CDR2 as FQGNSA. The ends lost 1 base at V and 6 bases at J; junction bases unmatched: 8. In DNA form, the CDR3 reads TGTGCCAGCAGCTTAGGAGCGGGAGTTAATCCCGAGCAGTACTTC. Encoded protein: CASSLGAGVNPEQYF.

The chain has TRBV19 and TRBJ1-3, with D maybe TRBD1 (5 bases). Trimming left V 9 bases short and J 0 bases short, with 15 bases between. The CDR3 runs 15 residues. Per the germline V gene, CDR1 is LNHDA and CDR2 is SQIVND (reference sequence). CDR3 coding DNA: TGTGCCAGCCAGGTGGACGGGGGCTCTGGAAACACCATATATTTT. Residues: CASQVDGGSGNTIYF.

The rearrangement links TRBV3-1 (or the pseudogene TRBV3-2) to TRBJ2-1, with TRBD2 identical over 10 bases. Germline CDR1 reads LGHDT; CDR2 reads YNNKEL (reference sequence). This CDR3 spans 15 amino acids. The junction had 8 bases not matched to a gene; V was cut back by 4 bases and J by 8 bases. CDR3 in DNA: TGTGCCAGCAGCCGTAGACTAGCGGGTCGGGATGAGCAGTTCTTC. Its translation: CASSRRLAGRDEQFF.

CDR3 nucleotide sequence: TGTGCCAGCAGCTTGGTGTATTCGGAGGATGAGCAGTTCTTC. Amino acids: CASSLVYSEDEQFF. The V and J genes are TRBV5-4 and TRBJ2-1, with D possibly matching TRBD2 (5 bases). Deletions cut 0 bases from V and 8 bases from J, with 12 bases between. CDR1 is SGHNT, CDR2 YYREEE, per germline (reference sequence). The CDR3 runs 14 residues.

The CDR3 region is CASRRDRSSGNTIYF. The CDR3 DNA is TGTGCCAGTCGCCGGGACAGGTCCTCTGGAAACACCATATATTTT. V and J are TRBV19 and TRBJ1-3; 8 bases line up with TRBD1. V dropped 8 bases and J dropped 0; count of bases not matched to a gene: 6. The length of the CDR3 is 15 residues. Germline V gene data show CDR1 as LNHDA and CDR2 as SQIVND (reference sequence).

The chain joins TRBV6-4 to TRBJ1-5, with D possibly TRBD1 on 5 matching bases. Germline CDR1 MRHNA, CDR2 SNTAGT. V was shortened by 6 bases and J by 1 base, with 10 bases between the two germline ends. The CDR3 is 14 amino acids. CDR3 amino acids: CASSDGGSNQPQHF. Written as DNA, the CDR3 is TGTGCCAGCAGCGACGGGGGGAGCAATCAGCCCCAGCATTTT.

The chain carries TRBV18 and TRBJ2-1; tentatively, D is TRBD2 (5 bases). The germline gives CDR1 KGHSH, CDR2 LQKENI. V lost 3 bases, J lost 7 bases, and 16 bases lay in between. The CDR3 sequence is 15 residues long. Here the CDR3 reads CASSPSTGDINEQFF. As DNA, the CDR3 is TGTGCCAGCTCACCTTCTACCGGGGATATTAATGAGCAGTTCTTC.

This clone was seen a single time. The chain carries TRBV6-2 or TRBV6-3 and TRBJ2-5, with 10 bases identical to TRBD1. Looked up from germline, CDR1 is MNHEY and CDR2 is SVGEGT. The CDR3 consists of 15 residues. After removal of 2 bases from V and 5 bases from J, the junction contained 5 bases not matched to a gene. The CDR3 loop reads CASSYGTGEAETQYF. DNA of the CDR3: TGTGCCAGCAGTTACGGGACAGGGGAGGCGGAGACCCAGTACTTC.

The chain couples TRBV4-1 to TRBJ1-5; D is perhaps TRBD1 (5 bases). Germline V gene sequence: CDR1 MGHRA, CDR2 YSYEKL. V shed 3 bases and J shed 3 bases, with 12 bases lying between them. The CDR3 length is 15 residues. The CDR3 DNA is TGCGCCAGCAGCCACGGACAATTTATCAATCAGCCCCAGCATTTT. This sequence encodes CASSHGQFINQPQHF.

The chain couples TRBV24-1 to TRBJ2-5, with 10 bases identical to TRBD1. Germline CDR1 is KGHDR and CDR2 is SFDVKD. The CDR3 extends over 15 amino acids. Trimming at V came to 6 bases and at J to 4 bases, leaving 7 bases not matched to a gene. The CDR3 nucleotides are TGTGCCACCAGTCTAACCCGGGACAGGGGAGAGACCCAGTACTTC. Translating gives CATSLTRDRGETQYF.

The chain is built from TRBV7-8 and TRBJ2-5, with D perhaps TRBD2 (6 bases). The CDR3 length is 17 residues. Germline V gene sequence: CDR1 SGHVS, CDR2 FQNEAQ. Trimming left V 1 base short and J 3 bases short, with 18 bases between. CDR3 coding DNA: TGTGCCAGCAGCTTAGGGAGCGCAGCTTGGGAGGAAGAGACCCAGTACTTC. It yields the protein CASSLGSAAWEEETQYF.

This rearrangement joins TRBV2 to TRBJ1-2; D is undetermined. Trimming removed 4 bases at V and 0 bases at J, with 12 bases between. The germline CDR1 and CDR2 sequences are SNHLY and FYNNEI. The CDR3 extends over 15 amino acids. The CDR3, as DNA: TGTGCCAGCAGTGTACGTCGGGGTGCTAACTATGGCTACACCTTC. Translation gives CASSVRRGANYGYTF.

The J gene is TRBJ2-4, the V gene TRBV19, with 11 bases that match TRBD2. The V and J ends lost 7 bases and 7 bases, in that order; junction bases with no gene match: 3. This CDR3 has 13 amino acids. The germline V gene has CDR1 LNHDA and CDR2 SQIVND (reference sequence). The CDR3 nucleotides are TGTGCCAGTACCCCTAGCGGGGGGAACATTCAGTACTTC. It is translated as CASTPSGGNIQYF. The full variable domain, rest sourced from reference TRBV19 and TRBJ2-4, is DGGITQSPKYLFRKEGQNVTLSCEQNLNHDAMYWYRQDPGQGLRLIYYSQIVNDFQKGDIAEGYSVSREKKESFPLTVTSAQKNPTAFYLCASTPSGGNIQYFGAGTRLSVL.

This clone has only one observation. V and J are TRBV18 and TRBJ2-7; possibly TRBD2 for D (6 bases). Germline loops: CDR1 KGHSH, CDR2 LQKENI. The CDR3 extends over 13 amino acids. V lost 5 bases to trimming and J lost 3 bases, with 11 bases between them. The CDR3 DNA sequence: TGTGCCAGCTCAGGCTCTAGCGTCTACGAGCAGTACTTC. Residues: CASSGSSVYEQYF. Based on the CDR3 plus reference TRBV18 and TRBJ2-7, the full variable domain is NAGVMQNPRHLVRRRGQEARLRCSPMKGHSHVYWYRQLPEEGLKFMVYLQKENIIDESGMPKERFSAEFPKEGPSILRIQQVVRGDSAAYFCASSGSSVYEQYFGPGTRLTVT.

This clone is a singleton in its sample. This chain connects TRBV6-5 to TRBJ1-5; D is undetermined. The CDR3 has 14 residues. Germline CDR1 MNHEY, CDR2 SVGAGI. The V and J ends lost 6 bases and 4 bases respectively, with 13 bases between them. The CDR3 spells CASRHSGGNQPQHF. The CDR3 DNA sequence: TGTGCCAGCAGACACTCAGGAGGTAATCAGCCCCAGCATTTT.

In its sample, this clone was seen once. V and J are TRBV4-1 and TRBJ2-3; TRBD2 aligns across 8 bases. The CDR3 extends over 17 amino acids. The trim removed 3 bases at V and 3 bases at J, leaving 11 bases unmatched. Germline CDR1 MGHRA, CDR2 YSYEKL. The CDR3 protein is CASSHPQREGRTDTQYF. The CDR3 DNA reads TGCGCCAGCAGCCACCCCCAACGGGAGGGCCGAACAGATACGCAGTATTTT.

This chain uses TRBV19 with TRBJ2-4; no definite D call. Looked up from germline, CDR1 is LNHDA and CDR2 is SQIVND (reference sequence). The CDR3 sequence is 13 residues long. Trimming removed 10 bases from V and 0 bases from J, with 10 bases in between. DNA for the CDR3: TGTGCCACCTCGGTTATAGCCAAAAACATTCAGTACTTC. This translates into CATSVIAKNIQYF.

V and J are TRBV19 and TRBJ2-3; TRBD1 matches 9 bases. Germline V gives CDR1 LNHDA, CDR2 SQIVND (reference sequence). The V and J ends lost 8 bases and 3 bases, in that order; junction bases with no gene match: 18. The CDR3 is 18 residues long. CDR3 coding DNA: TGTGCCAGTGCATTCTGGACAGGGGTCGGGCGGGATACAGATACGCAGTATTTT. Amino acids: CASAFWTGVGRDTDTQYF.

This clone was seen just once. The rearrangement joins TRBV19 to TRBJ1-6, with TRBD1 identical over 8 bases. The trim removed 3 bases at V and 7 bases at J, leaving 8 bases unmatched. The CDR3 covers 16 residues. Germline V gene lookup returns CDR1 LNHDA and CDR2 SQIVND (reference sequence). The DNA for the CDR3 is TGTGCCAGTAGTATCGGTCTGACAGGGGAGAATTCACCCCTCCACTTT. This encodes CASSIGLTGENSPLHF.

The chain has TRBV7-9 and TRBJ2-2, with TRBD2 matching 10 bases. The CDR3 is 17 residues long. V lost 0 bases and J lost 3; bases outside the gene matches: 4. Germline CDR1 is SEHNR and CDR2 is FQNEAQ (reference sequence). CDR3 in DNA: TGTGCCAGCAGCTTAGCGCGGGGGACTAGCGACACCGGGGAGCTGTTTTTT. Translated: CASSLARGTSDTGELFF.

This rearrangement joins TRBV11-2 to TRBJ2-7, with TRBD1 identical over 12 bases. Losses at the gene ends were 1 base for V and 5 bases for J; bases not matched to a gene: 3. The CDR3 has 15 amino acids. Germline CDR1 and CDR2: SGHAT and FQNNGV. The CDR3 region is CASSLAGQGADEQYF. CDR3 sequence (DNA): TGTGCCAGCAGCTTAGCGGGACAGGGGGCGGACGAGCAGTACTTC.